A selection of T cell receptor beta chains follows, all from one sample in a study of a mutant IDH1 vaccine in newly diagnosed glioma. Only in-frame clones appear in the TCRdb table, and some are missing; sequencing was by immunoSEQ multiplex PCR. Seen here are around 32,000 clones, around 77% observed once, and the top ten hold about 9.3%. Antigens for these TCRs are unknown. Material: PBMCs, obtained from a glioma patient whose treatment included an IDH1 peptide vaccine. These receptor sequences come from a woman in her twenties or thirties with glioma. Some clones in this sample may be carry-over from other donors' samples. CDR3s leave out the opening cysteine and the closing phenylalanine or tryptophan.

V	J	CDR3
TRBV5-1	TRBJ2-1	ASSAGAGGGLLNEQF
TRBV19	TRBJ2-7	ASTGQGPPYEQY
TRBV6-5	TRBJ2-7	ASSPRGLTYEQY
TRBV9	TRBJ2-6	ASSVDPWYAGGVGANVLT
TRBV5-4	TRBJ2-1	ASRIWGAGYNEQF
TRBV11-3	TRBJ2-5	ASSLDRLAGETQY
TRBV5-4	TRBJ2-7	ASSPEGLASEQY
TRBV19	TRBJ1-5	ASSPDRQSWQPQH
TRBV7-6	TRBJ2-7	ASSSGLPSEQY
TRBV4-1	TRBJ1-1	ASSHGQGRDTEAF
TRBV5-1	TRBJ2-5	ASKGQTLQETQY
TRBV7-7	TRBJ2-2	ASSRDRGGAGELF
TRBV25-1	TRBJ1-1	ASRGWRSAEAF
TRBV5-6	TRBJ2-5	ASSLVFRGLQETQY
TRBV4-1	TRBJ2-3	ASSRYAERETDTQY
TRBV6-1	TRBJ2-3	ASSERSGTTDTQY
TRBV9	TRBJ2-2	ASSVELAGTGELF
TRBV9	TRBJ2-1	ASSVGAGVAGEQF
TRBV5-1	TRBJ1-2	ASSFTDNYGYT
TRBV2	TRBJ1-4	ASTKGGTAATNEKLF
TRBV18	TRBJ2-3	ATMSTDTQY
TRBV6-5	TRBJ2-1	ASSPPWGRFNEQF
TRBV12-5	TRBJ1-1	ASGLLGEAF
TRBV18	TRBJ1-2	ASSPPGVRNYGYT
TRBV4-1	TRBJ1-2	ASSQDWGRLDGYT
TRBV18	TRBJ1-1	ASSPGNTEAF
TRBV11-3	TRBJ2-5	ASSFGVQETQY
TRBV4-1	TRBJ1-4	ASSQAVRQGVKLF
TRBV19	TRBJ1-4	ASSIWTRGPTNEKLF
TRBV7-2	TRBJ1-5	ASHESGPQH
TRBV19	TRBJ1-1	ASSSPTGALEAF
TRBV27	TRBJ1-5	ASSFSGGNQPQH
TRBV7-9	TRBJ2-7	ASSLAGAGFYEQY
TRBV7-2	TRBJ2-3	ASSFYGRPDTQY
TRBV19	TRBJ1-2	ASSNDGNYGYT
TRBV27	TRBJ2-5	ASSSPTGGGLEETQY
TRBV6-1	TRBJ2-7	ASSLNPAREQY
TRBV28	TRBJ2-7	ASRGSQAYEQY
TRBV28	TRBJ1-5	ASSGTGVTGHQPQH
TRBV7-9	TRBJ1-1	ASSFGGGNTEAF
TRBV29-1	TRBJ2-4	SARGSPDPEWGLGKNIQY
TRBV2	TRBJ2-6	ASSALQTPSGRNSAGANVLT
TRBV5-1	TRBJ2-3	ASSKEEGADYTDTQY
TRBV13	TRBJ1-2	ASSLHLGTGNYGYT
TRBV10-3	TRBJ1-2	AISEPGTGAMRYGYT
TRBV5-4	TRBJ2-7	ASSLLGGGYEQY
TRBV10-3	TRBJ1-5	AISGQGAHDQPQH
TRBV5-1	TRBJ2-7	ASSQTGTPYEQY
TRBV4-2	TRBJ1-4	ASSQEGGTNEKLF
TRBV7-2	TRBJ2-7	ASSQSYGTYEQY
TRBV7-2	TRBJ2-5	ASSPFTSQETQY
TRBV19	TRBJ2-1	ASPEGGGAYNEQF
TRBV9	TRBJ1-2	ASSVAGLSDYGYT
TRBV5-1	TRBJ2-7	ASSFSGSNTYEQY
TRBV4-1	TRBJ2-7	ASSQGAASGRAREQY